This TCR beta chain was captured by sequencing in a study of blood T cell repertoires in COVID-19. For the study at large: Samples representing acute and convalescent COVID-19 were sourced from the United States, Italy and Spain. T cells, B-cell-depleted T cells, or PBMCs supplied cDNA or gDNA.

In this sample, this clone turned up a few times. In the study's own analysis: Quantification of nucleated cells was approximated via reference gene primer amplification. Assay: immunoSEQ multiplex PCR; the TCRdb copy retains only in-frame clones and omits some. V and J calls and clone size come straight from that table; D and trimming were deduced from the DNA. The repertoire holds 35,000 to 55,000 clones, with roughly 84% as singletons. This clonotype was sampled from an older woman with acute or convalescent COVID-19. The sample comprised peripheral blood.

CDR3 loop: CASSQDVATQSYNEQFF. The CDR3 DNA follows: TGCGCCAGCAGCCAAGACGTCGCTACTCAATCCTACAATGAGCAGTTCTTC. The V and J genes are TRBV4-3 and TRBJ2-1; D unclear. CDR3 length: 17 amino acids. CDR1 and CDR2 (germline): LGHNA, YSLEER. V dropped 0 bases and J dropped 1 base, with 13 bases sitting between them.